This T cell receptor beta chain stems from a study of CD4+ T cells in melanoma. The study's findings and limits: A reported correlation linked neoantigen-specific CD4+ T cells to CD8+, macrophage and B cell function. Neoantigen-specific CD4+ T cells in melanoma reportedly had diverse differentiation states.

With respect to this clone: What it recognizes is unknown.

Germline CDR1 reads SGHAT; CDR2 reads FQNNGV. J gave up 7 bases and V 5 bases, and 11 bases lay outside the gene matches. The CDR3 is made up of 16 amino acids. Generated by immunoSEQ multiplex PCR, the TCRdb table keeps only in-frame clones and is missing some. The sample includes more than 90,000 clones, roughly 90% of them seen just once. The sequence was collected from a human donor with melanoma. The genes are TRBV11-2 and TRBJ2-2, with 9 bases identical to TRBD2. The sample taken for sequencing was peripheral blood. The CDR3 coding sequence is TGTGCCAGCAGCGAAGTTAGCGGGAGAACAAACGGGGAGCTGTTTTTT. Protein: CASSEVSGRTNGELFF.